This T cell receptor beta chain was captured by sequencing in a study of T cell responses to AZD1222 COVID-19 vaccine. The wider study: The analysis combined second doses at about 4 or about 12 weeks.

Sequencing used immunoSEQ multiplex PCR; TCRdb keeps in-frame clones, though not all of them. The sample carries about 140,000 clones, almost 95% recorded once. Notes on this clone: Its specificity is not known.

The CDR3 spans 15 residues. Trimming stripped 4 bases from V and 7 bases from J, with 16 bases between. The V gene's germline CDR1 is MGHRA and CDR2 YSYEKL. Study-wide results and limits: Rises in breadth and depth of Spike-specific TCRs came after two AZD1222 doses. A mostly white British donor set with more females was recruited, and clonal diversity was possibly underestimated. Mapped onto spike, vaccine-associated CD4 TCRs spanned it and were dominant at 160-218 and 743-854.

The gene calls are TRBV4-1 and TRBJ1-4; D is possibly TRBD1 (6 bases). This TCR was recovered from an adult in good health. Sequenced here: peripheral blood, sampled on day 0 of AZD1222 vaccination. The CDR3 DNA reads TGCGCCAGCAGCCTCATTGGGGGGGGGCCTGAAAAACTGTTTTTT. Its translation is CASSLIGGGPEKLFF.